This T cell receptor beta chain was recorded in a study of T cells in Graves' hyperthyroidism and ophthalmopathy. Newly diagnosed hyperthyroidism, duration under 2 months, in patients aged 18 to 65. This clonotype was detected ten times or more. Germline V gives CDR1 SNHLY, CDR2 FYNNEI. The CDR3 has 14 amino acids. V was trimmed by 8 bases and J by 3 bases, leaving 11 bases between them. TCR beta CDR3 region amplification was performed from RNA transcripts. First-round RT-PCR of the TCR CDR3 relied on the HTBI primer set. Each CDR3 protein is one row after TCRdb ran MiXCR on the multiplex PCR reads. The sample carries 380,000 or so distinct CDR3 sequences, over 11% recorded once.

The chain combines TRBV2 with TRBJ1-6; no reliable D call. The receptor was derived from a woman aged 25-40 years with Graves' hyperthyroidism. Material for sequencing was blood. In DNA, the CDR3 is TGTGCCAGCGGGAGCCAAAGCTATAATTCACCCCTCCACTTT. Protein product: CASGSQSYNSPLHF.